These 19 T cell receptor beta chains share one sample of origin, sequenced in a study of blood T cell repertoires in COVID-19. Method: immunoSEQ multiplex PCR; TCRdb's copy keeps in-frame clones and lacks some. The sample yields about 150,000 clones, around 90% seen once. Input material: peripheral blood. These receptors all stem from a woman aged 55 to 70 with active or convalescent COVID-19.

The CDR3 region is CASSQDAQGSEAFF. CDR3 sequence (DNA): TGCGCCAGCAGCCAAGATGCACAGGGGTCTGAAGCTTTCTTT. The chain links TRBV4-3 to TRBJ1-1; 7 bases fit TRBD1. Germline loops: CDR1 LGHNA, CDR2 YSLEER. The CDR3 runs to 14 residues. Trimming at V came to 0 bases and at J to 6 bases, leaving 4 bases not matched to a gene.

The J gene is TRBJ1-1, the V gene TRBV11-3; 8 bases map to TRBD1. Germline V gene lookup returns CDR1 SGHNT and CDR2 YENEEA. Losses at the gene ends were 6 bases for V and 1 base for J; bases not matched to a gene: 10. This CDR3 contains 16 residues. The CDR3 sequence: CASSRESGTGNTEAFF. The CDR3, as DNA: TGTGCCAGCAGTCGAGAATCCGGGACAGGGAACACTGAAGCTTTCTTT.

The chain combines TRBV12-5 with TRBJ1-4; TRBD1 matches 9 bases. The CDR3 totals 17 residues. Losses at the gene ends were 3 bases for V and 7 bases for J; bases not matched to a gene: 12. Germline lookup yields CDR1 LGHNT and CDR2 FRNRAP. CDR3: CASGFRTSQGAGEKLFF. The CDR3 region has the DNA TGTGCTAGTGGTTTCCGAACATCACAGGGGGCGGGTGAAAAACTGTTTTTT. The full variable domain, completed using reference TRBV12-5 and TRBJ1-4, is DARVTQTPRHKVTEMGQEVTMRCQPILGHNTVFWYRQTMMQGLELLAYFRNRAPLDDSGMPKDRFSAEMPDATLATLKIQPSEPRDSAVYFCASGFRTSQGAGEKLFFGSGTQLSVL.

In this sample, this clone turned up once. The gene calls are TRBV30 and TRBJ2-1, with D possibly being TRBD2 (6 bases). The CDR3 length is 14 residues. V lost 3 bases and J lost 3, with 12 bases in between. Germline CDR1 and CDR2: GTSNPN and SVGIG (reference sequence). CDR3 amino acids: CAWSPGLSYNEQFF. CDR3 DNA sequence: TGTGCCTGGAGCCCGGGACTTAGCTACAATGAGCAGTTCTTC.

This clone has a single count. The rearrangement joins TRBV30 to TRBJ1-5, with D hard to call. Per germline, CDR1 GTSNPN and CDR2 SVGIG (reference sequence). The CDR3 sequence is 14 residues long. The germline V and J ends were trimmed by 0 bases and 3 bases, with 9 bases remaining between them. CDR3 residues: CAWSVGSVNQPQHF. CDR3 sequence (DNA): TGTGCCTGGAGTGTTGGTAGTGTCAATCAGCCCCAGCATTTT.

The genes are TRBV27 and TRBJ2-5; D might be TRBD2 (6 bases). Germline V lookup: CDR1 MNHEY, CDR2 SMNVEV (reference sequence). Trimming cost V 2 bases and J 5 bases, with 12 bases left between them. The CDR3 sequence is 14 residues long. The DNA for the CDR3 is TGTGCCAGCAGTTTAGGGGACTGGGGCGAGACCCAGTACTTC. This encodes CASSLGDWGETQYF.

The genes are TRBV6-5 and TRBJ2-3, with a weak D call TRBD1 (5 bases). Germline-derived CDR1 and CDR2 are MNHEY and SVGAGI. The CDR3 sequence is 14 residues long. The V gene lost 3 bases and the J gene lost 3 bases, with 10 bases spanning the gap. The CDR3 nucleotides are TGTGCCAGCAGTTATGGGGCGATTACAGATACGCAGTATTTT. Its protein is CASSYGAITDTQYF.

This chain connects TRBV6-5 to TRBJ1-1; no definite D call. There are 13 residues in the CDR3. CDR1 MNHEY and CDR2 SVGAGI come from the germline V gene. Trimming removed 6 bases at V and 1 base at J, with 9 bases between. The CDR3 coding sequence is TGTGCCAGCAGCCTAAGCGCGAACACTGAAGCTTTCTTT. This sequence encodes CASSLSANTEAFF.

The CDR3: CASSQRVLDSNQPQHF. For the CDR3, the DNA is TGTGCCAGCAGCCAACGGGTCCTAGATAGCAATCAGCCCCAGCATTTT. The chain couples TRBV7-2 to TRBJ1-5, with D uncertain. This CDR3 is 16 amino acids long. In germline, CDR1 is SGHTA, CDR2 FQGNSA. Trimming took 5 bases from V and 0 from J, leaving 14 bases between them.

V and J are TRBV4-3 and TRBJ2-3; 8 bases map to TRBD2. This CDR3 is built from 17 residues. Germline V gene lookup returns CDR1 LGHNA and CDR2 YSLEER. Trimming at V came to 3 bases and at J to 1 base, leaving 9 bases not matched to a gene. The CDR3 loop reads CASSQNSGLERTDTQYF. The CDR3, as DNA: TGCGCCAGCAGCCAGAATTCGGGACTAGAACGCACAGATACGCAGTATTTT.

In this sample, this clone turned up once. J is TRBJ2-3 and V is TRBV9; 11 nucleotides line up with TRBD2. Germline loops: CDR1 SGDLS, CDR2 YYNGEE. The junction had 2 bases not matched to a gene; V was cut back by 5 bases and J by 0 bases. The CDR3 has 15 amino acids. The CDR3 spells CASSSGGASTDTQYF. The CDR3 nucleotides read TGTGCCAGCAGTAGCGGGGGGGCTAGCACAGATACGCAGTATTTT.

The rearrangement joins TRBV6-2 or TRBV6-3 to TRBJ1-1; 12 nucleotides line up with TRBD1. This CDR3 has 18 residues. J was trimmed by 5 bases and V by 0 bases; bases with no gene match: 10. CDR1 is MNHEY and CDR2 is SVGEGT in the germline V gene. The CDR3 DNA sequence: TGTGCCAGCAGTTACTCCCGGGACAGGGGGCTCGGGAGGACTGAAGCTTTCTTT. The encoded protein is CASSYSRDRGLGRTEAFF.

This chain links TRBV7-9 with TRBJ2-1; 8 bases fit TRBD2. Germline V gives CDR1 SEHNR, CDR2 FQNEAQ (reference sequence). The CDR3 loop spans 15 amino acids. Germline trimming cut 4 bases from V and 4 bases from J; bases unmatched to any gene: 6. The CDR3: CASSSEGLEYNEQFF. The CDR3 DNA reads as TGTGCCAGCAGCTCAGAGGGACTAGAGTACAATGAGCAGTTCTTC.

The J gene is TRBJ1-4, the V gene TRBV10-3, with 9 bases that match TRBD1. The CDR3 is made up of 18 amino acids. With V trimmed by 6 bases and J by 0 bases, 11 bases remained unmatched. From germline, CDR1 is ENHRY and CDR2 SYGVKD. CDR3 sequence reads: CAISIRDRVPTTNEKLFF. The CDR3 nucleotides are TGTGCCATCAGCATCCGGGACAGGGTGCCCACAACTAATGAAAAACTGTTTTTT.

This clone was counted a few times. This chain links TRBV27 with TRBJ2-7, with D perhaps TRBD2 (6 bases). The CDR3 spans 19 residues. Germline lookup yields CDR1 MNHEY and CDR2 SMNVEV (reference sequence). Between the trimmed V and J ends, which lost 5 bases and 5 bases, there was a span of 31 bases. The CDR3, as DNA: TGTGCCAGCAGTCCTCTCCCCTTCGTGGGCGGGGTCGCAACTGACGAGCAGTACTTC. It translates to CASSPLPFVGGVATDEQYF.

V is TRBV2 and J is TRBJ1-4, with TRBD1 matching over 9 bases. Germline CDR1 reads SNHLY; CDR2 reads FYNNEI. This CDR3 has 14 amino acids. J was trimmed by 6 bases and V by 5 bases; bases with no gene match: 4. For the CDR3, the DNA is TGTGCCAGCAGTACACAGGGGGCAGATGAAAAACTGTTTTTT. Amino acids: CASSTQGADEKLFF.

V is TRBV5-1 and J is TRBJ2-7, with 8 bases lining up with TRBD2. V gave up 1 base and J gave up 0 bases; unmatched junction bases: 3. The CDR3 is 15 amino acids. CDR1 and CDR2 (germline): SGHRS, YFSETQ. The CDR3, as DNA: TGCGCCAGCAGCTTGCGGGGGGGCACCTCCTACGAGCAGTACTTC. Translating it yields CASSLRGGTSYEQYF. Combining the CDR3 with reference TRBV5-1 and TRBJ2-7 gives the whole variable domain KAGVTQTPRYLIKTRGQQVTLSCSPISGHRSVSWYQQTPGQGLQFLFEYFSETQRNKGNFPGRFSGRQFSNSRSEMNVSTLELGDSALYLCASSLRGGTSYEQYFGPGTRLTVT.

The chain is built from TRBV5-5 and TRBJ2-5; a weak D match, TRBD1 (6 bases). This CDR3 region has 15 residues. The V end was cut by 0 bases, the J end by 4 bases, with 13 bases between. From germline, CDR1 is SGHKS and CDR2 YYEKEE (reference sequence). The CDR3 protein is CASSLDRVNLETQYF. The CDR3 DNA sequence: TGTGCCAGCAGCTTGGACAGGGTCAATTTAGAGACCCAGTACTTC.

The V gene is TRBV6-5, the J gene TRBJ2-7; 11 bases are a match to TRBD2. CDR3 size: 16 residues. V lost 3 bases to trimming and J lost 7 bases; unmatched junction nucleotides: 11. Germline-derived CDR1 and CDR2 are MNHEY and SVGAGI. CDR3 region: CASSYSPSGGFREQYF. CDR3 DNA: TGTGCCAGCAGTTATTCTCCTAGCGGGGGGTTTAGGGAGCAGTACTTC.